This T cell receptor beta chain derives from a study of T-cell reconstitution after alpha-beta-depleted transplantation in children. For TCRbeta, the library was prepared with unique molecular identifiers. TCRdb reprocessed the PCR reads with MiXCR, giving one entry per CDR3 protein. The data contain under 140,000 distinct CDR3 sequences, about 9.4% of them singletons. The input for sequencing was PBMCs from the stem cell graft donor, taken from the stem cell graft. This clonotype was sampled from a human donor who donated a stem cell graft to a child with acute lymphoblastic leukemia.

Written as DNA, the CDR3 is TGTGCCAGCTCACCACAGGGGGCCCTGAACACTGAAGCTTTCTTT. Protein product: CASSPQGALNTEAFF. The chain recombines TRBV18 with TRBJ1-1; TRBD1 matches 7 bases. This CDR3 is built from 15 residues. V trimming: 1 base; J trimming: 0 bases; junction bases outside the gene matches: 2. Per germline, CDR1 KGHSH and CDR2 LQKENI.